A selection of T cell receptor beta chains follows, all from one sample in a study of blood T cell repertoires in COVID-19. Profiled with immunoSEQ multiplex PCR; TCRdb holds only in-frame clones, not every one. This repertoire shows a few hundred thousand clones, 70% to 90% found once; its top ten account for 5% to 8%. Material: PBMCs or T cells enriched from blood (not recorded which). These receptors originate from a woman between 45 and 60 years old who had been exposed to COVID-19. Both conserved end residues are part of each CDR3. The D gene is left open where the match is weak. Clone size is given for some rows only: seen once, a few or many times, or a class if the clone is expanded.

cdr3_nt: TGTGCCAGCTCACCACTGAGGGTTGGAGTGGATGAGCAGTTCTTC
cdr3_aa: CASSPLRVGVDEQFF
v_call: TRBV18
d_call: .
clone_size: .
j_call: TRBJ2-1

cdr3_nt: TGTGCCAGCAGTTACTCGAACCCGCCAGGACTCTCACCCCTCCACTTT
cdr3_aa: CASSYSNPPGLSPLHF
v_call: TRBV6-6
d_call: .
clone_size: .
j_call: TRBJ1-6

cdr3_nt: TGTGCCAGCAGCAGTACAGCGAACACTGAAGCTTTCTTT
cdr3_aa: CASSSTANTEAFF
v_call: TRBV6-5
d_call: .
clone_size: .
j_call: TRBJ1-1

cdr3_nt: TGTGCCAGCAGCTCAGGGAGGTTCCCGGATACGCAGTATTTT
cdr3_aa: CASSSGRFPDTQYF
v_call: TRBV5-6
d_call: .
clone_size: .
j_call: TRBJ2-3

cdr3_nt: TGTGCCAGCAGCCCCCACGGGGTCGGGGAGCTGTTTTTT
cdr3_aa: CASSPHGVGELFF
v_call: TRBV9
d_call: .
clone_size: .
j_call: TRBJ2-2

cdr3_nt: TGTGCCAGCGGGGGGGGGATGAGTGGCTACACCTTC
cdr3_aa: CASGGGMSGYTF
v_call: TRBV12-3/TRBV12-4
d_call: .
clone_size: .
j_call: TRBJ1-2

cdr3_nt: TGCGCCAGCTGGGGGGATCCGGGACAGGGGCTGAGGGGCTACGAGCAGTACTTC
cdr3_aa: CASWGDPGQGLRGYEQYF
v_call: TRBV23-1
d_call: TRBD1
clone_size: .
j_call: TRBJ2-7

cdr3_nt: TGCGCCAGCAGCTTCGGGGGGAGCTCCTACGAGCAGTACTTC
cdr3_aa: CASSFGGSSYEQYF
v_call: TRBV5-1
d_call: TRBD2
clone_size: .
j_call: TRBJ2-7

cdr3_nt: TGTGCCAGCAGCGCCAGGACTAGCGGGGCTCTAGAGACCCAGTACTTC
cdr3_aa: CASSARTSGALETQYF
v_call: TRBV9
d_call: TRBD2
clone_size: few
j_call: TRBJ2-5

cdr3_nt: TGCAGCGTTGAAGGCGGGGGGGCGAATGAGCAGTTCTTC
cdr3_aa: CSVEGGGANEQFF
v_call: TRBV29-1
d_call: TRBD2
clone_size: .
j_call: TRBJ2-1

cdr3_nt: TGTGCCAGCAGCCGTAACAGGGGGAGCACAGATACGCAGTATTTT
cdr3_aa: CASSRNRGSTDTQYF
v_call: TRBV7-2
d_call: TRBD1
clone_size: once
j_call: TRBJ2-3

cdr3_nt: TGCGCCAGCACCTCTCCGGGGGGTGAAGCTTTCTTT
cdr3_aa: CASTSPGGEAFF
v_call: TRBV5-1
d_call: .
clone_size: .
j_call: TRBJ1-1

cdr3_nt: TGTGCCAGCAGCTTGGGCGGGGACAGGGTCTCCTACGAGCAGTACTTC
cdr3_aa: CASSLGGDRVSYEQYF
v_call: TRBV5-8
d_call: TRBD1
clone_size: .
j_call: TRBJ2-7

cdr3_nt: TGCGCCAGCAGCTTGGATTACGCGGCGAACACTGAAGCTTTCTTT
cdr3_aa: CASSLDYAANTEAFF
v_call: TRBV5-1
d_call: .
clone_size: .
j_call: TRBJ1-1

cdr3_nt: TGTGCCAGCAGACCGACAGGGGGAAATCAGCCCCAGCATTTT
cdr3_aa: CASRPTGGNQPQHF
v_call: TRBV5-5
d_call: TRBD1
clone_size: once
j_call: TRBJ1-5

cdr3_nt: TGTGCCAGCAGACCTGCGGGAAATTCGGACGGGGAGCTGTTTTTT
cdr3_aa: CASRPAGNSDGELFF
v_call: TRBV27
d_call: .
clone_size: .
j_call: TRBJ2-2

cdr3_nt: TGTGCCAGCAGCCCTTTCACTGAAGCTTTCTTT
cdr3_aa: CASSPFTEAFF
v_call: TRBV21-1
d_call: .
clone_size: .
j_call: TRBJ1-1

cdr3_nt: TGTGCCAGCAGCTTAGGGGGCTCCTATAATTCACCCCTCCACTTT
cdr3_aa: CASSLGGSYNSPLHF
v_call: TRBV5-6
d_call: .
clone_size: few
j_call: TRBJ1-6

cdr3_nt: TGTGCCAGCAGCGGGAGGACTGAAGCTTTCTTT
cdr3_aa: CASSGRTEAFF
v_call: TRBV5-8
d_call: .
clone_size: few
j_call: TRBJ1-1

cdr3_nt: TGTGCCACCTCCCCGGGGGGGTATCTCAATGAGCAGTTCTTC
cdr3_aa: CATSPGGYLNEQFF
v_call: TRBV15
d_call: TRBD2
clone_size: .
j_call: TRBJ2-1

cdr3_nt: TGTGCCAGCAGCTTAAAACGGTTTAACACTGAAGCTTTCTTT
cdr3_aa: CASSLKRFNTEAFF
v_call: TRBV11-2
d_call: .
clone_size: .
j_call: TRBJ1-1

cdr3_nt: TGTGCCAGCAGCAGCTGGGGGGGCTTACTCGAAGCTTTCTTT
cdr3_aa: CASSSWGGLLEAFF
v_call: TRBV11-2
d_call: .
clone_size: .
j_call: TRBJ1-1

cdr3_nt: TGTGCCAGTAGTATGTCGGGGGGGTTTTCGGAGACCCAGTACTTC
cdr3_aa: CASSMSGGFSETQYF
v_call: TRBV19
d_call: TRBD2
clone_size: .
j_call: TRBJ2-5

cdr3_nt: TGTGCCAGCAGCTTAGGCGGCCTAGCGAATGAAGAGACCCAGTACTTC
cdr3_aa: CASSLGGLANEETQYF
v_call: TRBV11-3
d_call: .
clone_size: .
j_call: TRBJ2-5

cdr3_nt: TGTGCCAGCAGTTTACAGACAGATACGCAGTATTTT
cdr3_aa: CASSLQTDTQYF
v_call: TRBV27
d_call: .
clone_size: once
j_call: TRBJ2-3

cdr3_nt: TGTGCCAGTAGTATTGGACGACAGGGCATCGAGCAGTTCTTC
cdr3_aa: CASSIGRQGIEQFF
v_call: TRBV19
d_call: TRBD1
clone_size: .
j_call: TRBJ2-1

cdr3_nt: TGTGCCAGCTCACCTCGGGACAGGGGGCCGCGTGGCTACACCTTC
cdr3_aa: CASSPRDRGPRGYTF
v_call: TRBV18
d_call: TRBD1
clone_size: .
j_call: TRBJ1-2

cdr3_nt: TGTGCCAGTAGCTCACTTAATACGCAGTATTTT
cdr3_aa: CASSSLNTQYF
v_call: TRBV19
d_call: .
clone_size: once
j_call: TRBJ2-3

cdr3_nt: TGTGCCTGGAGTGTGGTGATGGGGCTTGGCTACACCTTC
cdr3_aa: CAWSVVMGLGYTF
v_call: TRBV30
d_call: .
clone_size: .
j_call: TRBJ1-2

cdr3_nt: TGTGCCAGCAGTTACTCGGGTGGTACCGGGAATGAGCAGTTCTTC
cdr3_aa: CASSYSGGTGNEQFF
v_call: TRBV6-5
d_call: .
clone_size: .
j_call: TRBJ2-1

cdr3_nt: TGTGCCAGCAGTCCCCAGGTCGGGCGGGACTATGGCTACACCTTC
cdr3_aa: CASSPQVGRDYGYTF
v_call: TRBV28
d_call: .
clone_size: .
j_call: TRBJ1-2

cdr3_nt: TGTGCCAGCAGCCAAGATAGAACTTCAGATACGCAGTATTTT
cdr3_aa: CASSQDRTSDTQYF
v_call: TRBV3-1/TRBV3-2
d_call: .
clone_size: .
j_call: TRBJ2-3

cdr3_nt: TGTGCCAGCAGTCCTCCGGGGGGAATGAACACTGAAGCTTTCTTT
cdr3_aa: CASSPPGGMNTEAFF
v_call: TRBV28
d_call: .
clone_size: once
j_call: TRBJ1-1

cdr3_nt: TGTGCCATCAGTGACGACTATACGCAGTATTTT
cdr3_aa: CAISDDYTQYF
v_call: TRBV10-3
d_call: .
clone_size: .
j_call: TRBJ2-3

cdr3_nt: TGTGCCAGCAGTCCTCTTCCGGGACAGGGCGGAGCTTTCTTT
cdr3_aa: CASSPLPGQGGAFF
v_call: TRBV28
d_call: TRBD1
clone_size: .
j_call: TRBJ1-1

cdr3_nt: TGTGCCAGCACCGTCGGACTCCTTTATGGCTACACCTTC
cdr3_aa: CASTVGLLYGYTF
v_call: TRBV12-3/TRBV12-4
d_call: .
clone_size: .
j_call: TRBJ1-2

cdr3_nt: TGTGCCAGTAGTATGGTCAGGGGCAAAGTCAATCAGCCCCAGCATTTT
cdr3_aa: CASSMVRGKVNQPQHF
v_call: TRBV19
d_call: .
clone_size: .
j_call: TRBJ1-5

cdr3_nt: TGTGCCAGCAGCCCTTCTCTAGCGGGGGGACGAGAGACCCAGTACTTC
cdr3_aa: CASSPSLAGGRETQYF
v_call: TRBV3-1/TRBV3-2
d_call: TRBD2
clone_size: .
j_call: TRBJ2-5

cdr3_nt: TGCGCCAGCAGCTTCACGGGAGGGGTGAACACTGAAGCTTTCTTT
cdr3_aa: CASSFTGGVNTEAFF
v_call: TRBV5-1
d_call: .
clone_size: .
j_call: TRBJ1-1

cdr3_nt: TGTGCCAGCAAACCCGAACCTATGAACACTGAAGCTTTCTTT
cdr3_aa: CASKPEPMNTEAFF
v_call: TRBV7-6
d_call: .
clone_size: .
j_call: TRBJ1-1

cdr3_nt: TGTGCTAGTGGTTTGGTACTGGGTAACTCTGCAGGGATGAGCTACGAGCAGTACTTC
cdr3_aa: CASGLVLGNSAGMSYEQYF
v_call: TRBV12-5
d_call: .
clone_size: once
j_call: TRBJ2-7

cdr3_nt: TGCGCCAGCAGCTTTTCGACAGGGGGCAACGGGGAGCTGTTTTTT
cdr3_aa: CASSFSTGGNGELFF
v_call: TRBV5-1
d_call: TRBD1
clone_size: .
j_call: TRBJ2-2

cdr3_nt: TGTGCCAGCTCACGAAAAGCGGGCCAAGAGACCCAGTACTTC
cdr3_aa: CASSRKAGQETQYF
v_call: TRBV18
d_call: .
clone_size: .
j_call: TRBJ2-5

cdr3_nt: TGTGCCAGCAGCTGGGGGGTAGGGGAGACCCAGTACTTC
cdr3_aa: CASSWGVGETQYF
v_call: TRBV5-4
d_call: .
clone_size: .
j_call: TRBJ2-5

cdr3_nt: TGTGCCAGCAGCTTAACCGGACAGCTTCCGTATGGCTACACCTTC
cdr3_aa: CASSLTGQLPYGYTF
v_call: TRBV7-3
d_call: .
clone_size: many
j_call: TRBJ1-2

cdr3_nt: TGTGCCAGCAGCCTGTTTGTTACAGATACGCAGTATTTT
cdr3_aa: CASSLFVTDTQYF
v_call: TRBV5-6
d_call: .
clone_size: .
j_call: TRBJ2-3

cdr3_nt: TGTGCCAGCAGCCTCCCCAAGGGTACAGGGCCTAACCAAGAGACCCAGTACTTC
cdr3_aa: CASSLPKGTGPNQETQYF
v_call: TRBV3-1/TRBV3-2
d_call: .
clone_size: .
j_call: TRBJ2-5

cdr3_nt: TGTGCCAGCAGTTACTACATGGGACAGCCCGTCGCCTTC
cdr3_aa: CASSYYMGQPVAF
v_call: TRBV6-5
d_call: TRBD1
clone_size: .
j_call: TRBJ1-2

cdr3_nt: TGTGCCAGCAGTCCTACAGTTTCTAGCAATCAGCCCCAGCATTTT
cdr3_aa: CASSPTVSSNQPQHF
v_call: TRBV6-5
d_call: .
clone_size: once
j_call: TRBJ1-5

cdr3_nt: TGCGCCAGCCCCCCGACACGTCCCCATTCACCCCTCCACTTT
cdr3_aa: CASPPTRPHSPLHF
v_call: TRBV10-1
d_call: .
clone_size: .
j_call: TRBJ1-6

cdr3_nt: TGTGCCAGCAGCTTGGTACCAGACTACGAGCAGTACTTC
cdr3_aa: CASSLVPDYEQYF
v_call: TRBV5-4
d_call: .
clone_size: .
j_call: TRBJ2-7

cdr3_nt: TGTGCCCCCCCAACCAACGTCCTGACTTTC
cdr3_aa: CAPPTNVLTF
v_call: TRBV10-3
d_call: .
clone_size: .
j_call: TRBJ2-6

cdr3_nt: TGTGCCACCAGGGCTGGACAGCTAGGGGAAAAACTGTTTTTT
cdr3_aa: CATRAGQLGEKLFF
v_call: TRBV15
d_call: .
clone_size: .
j_call: TRBJ1-4

cdr3_nt: TGTGCCAGCAGCTCTCGGACAGGGGCAGAGGTATACAATGAGCAGTTCTTC
cdr3_aa: CASSSRTGAEVYNEQFF
v_call: TRBV11-2
d_call: TRBD1
clone_size: .
j_call: TRBJ2-1

cdr3_nt: TGTGCCAGCACCCACTGGGAGGCAGAGATTCAGTACTTC
cdr3_aa: CASTHWEAEIQYF
v_call: TRBV5-5
d_call: .
clone_size: .
j_call: TRBJ2-4